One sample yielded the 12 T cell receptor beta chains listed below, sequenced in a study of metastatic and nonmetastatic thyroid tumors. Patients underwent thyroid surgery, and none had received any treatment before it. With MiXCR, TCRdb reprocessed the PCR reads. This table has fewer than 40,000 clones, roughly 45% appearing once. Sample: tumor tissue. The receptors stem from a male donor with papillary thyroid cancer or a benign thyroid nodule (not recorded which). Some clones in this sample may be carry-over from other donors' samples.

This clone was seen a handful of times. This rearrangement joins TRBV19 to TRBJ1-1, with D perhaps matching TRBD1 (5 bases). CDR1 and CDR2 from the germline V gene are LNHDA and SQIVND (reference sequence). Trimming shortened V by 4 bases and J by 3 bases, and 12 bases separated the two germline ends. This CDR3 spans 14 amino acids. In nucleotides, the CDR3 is TGTGCCAGTAGTAAATCGGGGGTTCACACTGAAGCTTTCTTT. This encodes CASSKSGVHTEAFF.

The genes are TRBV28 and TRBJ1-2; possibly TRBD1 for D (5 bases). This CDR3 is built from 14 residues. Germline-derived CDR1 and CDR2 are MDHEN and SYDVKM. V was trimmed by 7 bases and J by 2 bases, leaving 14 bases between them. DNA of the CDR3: TGTGCCAGCACCGGGGGAGAAGTAAACTATGGCTACACCTTC. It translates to CASTGGEVNYGYTF.

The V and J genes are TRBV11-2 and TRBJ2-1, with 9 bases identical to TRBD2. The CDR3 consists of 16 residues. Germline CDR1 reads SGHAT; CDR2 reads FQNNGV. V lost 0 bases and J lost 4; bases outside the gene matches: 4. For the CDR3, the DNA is TGTGCCAGCAGCTTAGATACAGCGGGAGGATACAATGAGCAGTTCTTC. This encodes CASSLDTAGGYNEQFF.

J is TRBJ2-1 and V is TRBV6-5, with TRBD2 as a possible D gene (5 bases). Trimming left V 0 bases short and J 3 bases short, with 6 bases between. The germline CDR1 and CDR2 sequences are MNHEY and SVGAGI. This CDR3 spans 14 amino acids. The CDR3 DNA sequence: TGTGCCAGCAGTTACTCGAGGGTCTACAATGAGCAGTTCTTC. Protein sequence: CASSYSRVYNEQFF.

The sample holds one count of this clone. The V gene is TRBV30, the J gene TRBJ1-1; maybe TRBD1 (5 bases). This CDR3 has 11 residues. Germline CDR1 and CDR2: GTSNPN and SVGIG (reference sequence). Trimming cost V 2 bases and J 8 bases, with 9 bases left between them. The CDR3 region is CAWSFGTEAFF. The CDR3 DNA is TGTGCCTGGAGTTTCGGGACGGAAGCTTTCTTT. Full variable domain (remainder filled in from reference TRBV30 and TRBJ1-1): SQTIHQWPATLVQPVGSPLSLECTVEGTSNPNLYWYRQAAGRGLQLLFYSVGIGQISSEVPQNLSASRPQDRQFILSSKKLLLSDSGFYLCAWSFGTEAFFGQGTRLTVV.

CDR3 in amino acids: CSSKTGPDTQYF. DNA for the CDR3: TGCAGTTCCAAGACAGGGCCAGATACGCAGTATTTT. The chain uses TRBV20-1 and TRBJ2-3; 7 positions match TRBD1. The CDR3 runs 12 residues. Losses at the gene ends were 8 bases for V and 4 bases for J; bases not matched to a gene: 6. CDR1 and CDR2 from the germline V gene are DFQATT and SNEGSKA (reference sequence).

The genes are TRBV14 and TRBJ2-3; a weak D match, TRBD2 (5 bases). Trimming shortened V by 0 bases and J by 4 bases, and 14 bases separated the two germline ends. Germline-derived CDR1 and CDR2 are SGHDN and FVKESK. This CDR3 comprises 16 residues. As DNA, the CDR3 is TGTGCCAGCAGCCAAGAACCGAGGGTGTCCCCAGATACGCAGTATTTT. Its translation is CASSQEPRVSPDTQYF.

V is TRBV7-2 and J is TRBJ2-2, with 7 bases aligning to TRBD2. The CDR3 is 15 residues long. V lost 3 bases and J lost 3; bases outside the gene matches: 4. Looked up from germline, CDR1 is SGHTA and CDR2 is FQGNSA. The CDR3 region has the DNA TGTGCCAGCAGCTTGGGGCGGGAGTACACCGGGGAGCTGTTTTTT. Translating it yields CASSLGREYTGELFF.

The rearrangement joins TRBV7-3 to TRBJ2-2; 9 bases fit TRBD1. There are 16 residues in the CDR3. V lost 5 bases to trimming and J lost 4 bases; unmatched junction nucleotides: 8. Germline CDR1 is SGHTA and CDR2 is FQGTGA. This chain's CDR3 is CASSPSWTGVTGELFF. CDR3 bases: TGTGCCAGCAGCCCCTCCTGGACAGGGGTCACCGGGGAGCTGTTTTTT.

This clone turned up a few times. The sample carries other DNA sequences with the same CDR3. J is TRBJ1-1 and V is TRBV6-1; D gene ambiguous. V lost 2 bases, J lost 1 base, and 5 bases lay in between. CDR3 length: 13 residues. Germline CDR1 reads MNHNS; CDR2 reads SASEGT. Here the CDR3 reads CASSERENTEAFF. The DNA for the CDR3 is TGTGCCAGCAGTGAACGGGAGAACACTGAAGCTTTCTTT.

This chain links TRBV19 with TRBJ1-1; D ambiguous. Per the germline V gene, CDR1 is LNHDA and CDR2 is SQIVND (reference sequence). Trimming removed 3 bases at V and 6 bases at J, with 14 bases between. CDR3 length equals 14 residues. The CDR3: CASSIKEQYPEAFF. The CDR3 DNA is TGTGCCAGTAGTATTAAGGAACAGTACCCTGAAGCTTTCTTT. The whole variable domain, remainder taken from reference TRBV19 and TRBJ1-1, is DGGITQSPKYLFRKEGQNVTLSCEQNLNHDAMYWYRQDPGQGLRLIYYSQIVNDFQKGDIAEGYSVSREKKESFPLTVTSAQKNPTAFYLCASSIKEQYPEAFFGQGTRLTVV.

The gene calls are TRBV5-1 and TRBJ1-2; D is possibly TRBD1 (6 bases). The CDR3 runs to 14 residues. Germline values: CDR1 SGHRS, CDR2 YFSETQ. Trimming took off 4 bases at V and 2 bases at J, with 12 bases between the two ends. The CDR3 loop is CASSGRDKNYGYTF. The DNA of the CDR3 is TGCGCCAGCAGCGGAAGGGACAAAAACTATGGCTACACCTTC.